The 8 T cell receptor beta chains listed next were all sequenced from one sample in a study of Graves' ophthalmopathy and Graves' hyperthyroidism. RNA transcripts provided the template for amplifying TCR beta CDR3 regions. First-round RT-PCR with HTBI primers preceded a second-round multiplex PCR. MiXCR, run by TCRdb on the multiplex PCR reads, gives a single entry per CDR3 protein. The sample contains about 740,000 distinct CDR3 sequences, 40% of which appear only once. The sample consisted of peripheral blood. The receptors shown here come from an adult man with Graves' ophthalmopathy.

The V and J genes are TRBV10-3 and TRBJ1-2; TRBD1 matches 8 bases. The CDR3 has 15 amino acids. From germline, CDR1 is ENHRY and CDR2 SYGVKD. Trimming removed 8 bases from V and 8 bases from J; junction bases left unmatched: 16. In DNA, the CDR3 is TGTGCCATCTTTAGCCCCGGACAGGGTTTGAGGGGCTACACCTTC. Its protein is CAIFSPGQGLRGYTF.

For the CDR3, the DNA is TGTGCCAGCAGAACGACAGGGAGGCTTGAAAAACTGTTTTTT. This codes for CASRTTGRLEKLFF. This sequence joins TRBV6-6 and TRBJ1-4; TRBD1 agrees at 7 bases. Germline V gene lookup returns CDR1 MNHNY and CDR2 SVGAGI (reference sequence). CDR3 length equals 14 residues. V trimming: 6 bases; J trimming: 7 bases; junction bases outside the gene matches: 8.

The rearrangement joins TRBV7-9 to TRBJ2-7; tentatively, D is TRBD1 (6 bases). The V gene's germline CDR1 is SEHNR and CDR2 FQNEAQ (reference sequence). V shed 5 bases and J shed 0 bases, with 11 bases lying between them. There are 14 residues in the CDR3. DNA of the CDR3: TGTGCCAGCAGCCGGGACACGCTCTCCTACGAGCAGTACTTC. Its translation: CASSRDTLSYEQYF.

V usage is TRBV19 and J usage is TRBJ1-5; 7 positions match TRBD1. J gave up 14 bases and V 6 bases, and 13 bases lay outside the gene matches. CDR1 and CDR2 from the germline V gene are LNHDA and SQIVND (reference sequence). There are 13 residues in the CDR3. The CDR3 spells CASSWDSQGLEHF. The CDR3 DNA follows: TGTGCCAGTAGCTGGGACAGCCAGGGGCTCGAGCATTTT.

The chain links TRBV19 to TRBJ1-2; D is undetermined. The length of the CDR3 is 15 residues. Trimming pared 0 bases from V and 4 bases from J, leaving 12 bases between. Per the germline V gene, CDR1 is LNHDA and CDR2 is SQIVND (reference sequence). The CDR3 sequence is CASSIDNVVGYGYTF. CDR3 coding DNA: TGTGCCAGTAGTATAGACAACGTGGTTGGCTATGGCTACACCTTC.

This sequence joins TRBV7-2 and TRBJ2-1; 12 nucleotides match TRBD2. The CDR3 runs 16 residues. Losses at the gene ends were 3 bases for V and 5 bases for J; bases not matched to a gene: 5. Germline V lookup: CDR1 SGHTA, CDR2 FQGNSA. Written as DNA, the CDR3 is TGTGCCAGCAGCTTCACTAGCGGGAGGCCCCACAATGAGCAGTTCTTC. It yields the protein CASSFTSGRPHNEQFF.

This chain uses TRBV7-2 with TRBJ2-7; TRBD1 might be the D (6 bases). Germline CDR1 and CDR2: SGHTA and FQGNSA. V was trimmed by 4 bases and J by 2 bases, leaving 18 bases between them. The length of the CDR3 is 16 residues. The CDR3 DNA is TGTGCCAGCAGCTCCACCAGGGGCGGGCCTACCTACGAGCAGTACTTC. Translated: CASSSTRGGPTYEQYF. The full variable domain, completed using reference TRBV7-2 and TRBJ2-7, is GAGVSQSPSNKVTEKGKDVELRCDPISGHTALYWYRQSLGQGLEFLIYFQGNSAPDKSGLPSDRFSAERTGGSVSTLTIQRTQQEDSAVYLCASSSTRGGPTYEQYFGPGTRLTVT.

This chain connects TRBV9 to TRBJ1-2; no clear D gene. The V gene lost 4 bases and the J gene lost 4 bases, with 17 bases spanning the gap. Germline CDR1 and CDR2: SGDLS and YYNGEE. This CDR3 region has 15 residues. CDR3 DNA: TGTGCCAGCAGCCAGCGCATCGACGGAGCCTATGGCTACACCTTC. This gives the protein CASSQRIDGAYGYTF.